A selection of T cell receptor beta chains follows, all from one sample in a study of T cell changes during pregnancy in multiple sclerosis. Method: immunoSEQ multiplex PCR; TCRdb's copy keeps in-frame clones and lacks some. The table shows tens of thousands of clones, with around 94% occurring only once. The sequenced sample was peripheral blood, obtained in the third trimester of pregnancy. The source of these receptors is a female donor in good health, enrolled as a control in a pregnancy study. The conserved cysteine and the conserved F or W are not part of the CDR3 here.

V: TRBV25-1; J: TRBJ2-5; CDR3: ASSVPTGGQETQY
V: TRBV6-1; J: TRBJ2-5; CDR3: ASSDTSGGPEETQY
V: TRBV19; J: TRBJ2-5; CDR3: ASSIIQGETQY
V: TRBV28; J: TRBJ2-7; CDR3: ASRPSGRAYEQY
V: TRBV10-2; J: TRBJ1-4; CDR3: ASSVRVVGRTNEKLF
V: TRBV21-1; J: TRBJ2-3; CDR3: ASIRTSGNTDTQY
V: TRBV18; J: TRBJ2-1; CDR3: ASSPPGLAGANEQF
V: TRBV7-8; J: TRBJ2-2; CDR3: ASSSGTSGGPGELF
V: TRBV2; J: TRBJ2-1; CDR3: ASTDRGTYNEQF
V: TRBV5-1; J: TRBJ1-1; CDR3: ASSFFLRRTVRKNTEAF
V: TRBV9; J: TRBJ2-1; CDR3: ASSVGGTTSVSYNEQF
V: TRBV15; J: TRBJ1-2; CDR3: ATSRPIEGSRSYT
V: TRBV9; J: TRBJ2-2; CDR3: ASSPSGRANTGELF
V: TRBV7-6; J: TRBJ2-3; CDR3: ASSFQGRADTQY
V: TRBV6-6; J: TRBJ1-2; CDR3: ASSYPGTGEGYT
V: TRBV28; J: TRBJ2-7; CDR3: ASRDRGSYEQY